This TCR beta chain was retrieved from a study of OX40 agonist ivuxolimab in advanced cancers. The overall study: Given to patients was ivuxolimab, an agonistic anti-OX40 (CD134) antibody.

TCRdb's copy holds only in-frame clones and misses some; the assay was immunoSEQ multiplex PCR. The sample shows about 63,000 clones, about 91% of them seen only once. The germline CDR1 and CDR2 sequences are MNHNS and SASEGT. The CDR3 sequence is 12 residues long. V was clipped by 8 bases and J by 7 bases, with 12 bases between them. The source was CD4+ or CD8+ T cells sorted from blood, collected in a trial of the OX40 agonist ivuxolimab. The sequence was collected from an adult with an advanced solid tumor such as melanoma, head and neck, liver or kidney cancer. The chain carries TRBV6-1 and TRBJ2-1, with no clear D. The CDR3 loop reads CASRLVGNEQFF. CDR3 nucleotide sequence: TGTGCCAGCCGTCTAGTGGGGAATGAGCAGTTCTTC.